The rows below give T cell receptor beta chains drawn from one sample of a study of CD8+CD57+ T cells in acquired aplastic anemia. TCRdb recomputed calls from the reads with MiXCR, one row per CDR3 protein. The sample lists some 190,000 distinct CDR3 sequences, under 55% occurring once. Specimen: sorted CD4+, CD8+, or CD8+CD57+ T cells (not recorded which) from PBMCs. The receptor source for this set is a human donor in good health. CDR3s include the opening cysteine and the closing phenylalanine or tryptophan. Each record gives: V gene, D gene, J gene, clone size, CDR3 DNA, CDR3 protein. D genes are given only for firm matches. Size tells how often a clone was seen (once, few, many) or the class of an expanded clone, and some rows leave it out.

V: TRBV19
D: .
J: TRBJ1-6
size: many
DNA: TGTGCCAGTAGTTCGCGGACGGGTTTGGGGAATTCACCCCTCCACTTT
CDR3: CASSSRTGLGNSPLHF

V: TRBV20-1
D: TRBD2
J: TRBJ2-3
size: .
DNA: TGCAGTGCTTTCACGCCTAGCGGGGGGTCCACAGATACGCAGTATTTT
CDR3: CSAFTPSGGSTDTQYF

V: TRBV19
D: .
J: TRBJ2-3
size: few
DNA: TGTGCCAGTGACATCGGCCGGAACACAGATACGCAGTATTTT
CDR3: CASDIGRNTDTQYF

V: TRBV29-1
D: TRBD1
J: TRBJ2-7
size: .
DNA: TGCAGCGTTGAGACTTCGGGACAGCGCTCGGACGAGCAGTACTTC
CDR3: CSVETSGQRSDEQYF

V: TRBV2
D: .
J: TRBJ2-5
size: few
DNA: TGTGCCAGCAGGGAACAGGGTACTGGGACCCAGTACTTC
CDR3: CASREQGTGTQYF

V: TRBV10-3
D: .
J: TRBJ1-1
size: once
DNA: TGTGCCATCGGGGATTCTAACACTGAAGCTTTCTTT
CDR3: CAIGDSNTEAFF

V: TRBV11-1
D: .
J: TRBJ2-2
size: few
DNA: TGTGCCAGCAGCCGCGCCGGGATACTATACAGGGAGCTGTTTTTT
CDR3: CASSRAGILYRELFF

V: TRBV7-6
D: .
J: TRBJ2-5
size: few
DNA: TGTGCCAGCAGCTCAGTAGCGCACCAGGTTAAAGAGGCCCAGTACTTC
CDR3: CASSSVAHQVKEAQYF

V: TRBV12-5
D: .
J: TRBJ2-1
size: .
DNA: TGTGCTAGTGGTCCCAATTACAATGAGCAGTTCTTC
CDR3: CASGPNYNEQFF

V: TRBV15
D: TRBD2
J: TRBJ2-1
size: .
DNA: TGTGCCACCAGCTACGAAGGACTAGCGATTAACAATGAGCAGTTCTTC
CDR3: CATSYEGLAINNEQFF

V: TRBV24-1
D: TRBD2
J: TRBJ2-1
size: few
DNA: TGTGCCACCAGTGAACACAAAGCGGGAGCACGCTTGAATGAGCAGTTCTTC
CDR3: CATSEHKAGARLNEQFF

V: TRBV2
D: .
J: TRBJ2-6
size: .
DNA: TGTGCCAGCACCGGGGAGGCTGGGGCCAACGTCCTGACTTTC
CDR3: CASTGEAGANVLTF

V: TRBV30
D: TRBD2
J: TRBJ2-1
size: few
DNA: TGTGCCTGGAGTAGAACGACTAGCGGGAGCTCCTACAATGAGCAGTTCTTC
CDR3: CAWSRTTSGSSYNEQFF

V: TRBV6-1
D: .
J: TRBJ2-7
size: .
DNA: TGTGCCAGCAGATTCGCTTACGAGCAGTACTTC
CDR3: CASRFAYEQYF

V: TRBV4-3
D: .
J: TRBJ2-2
size: .
DNA: TGCGCCAGCAGCCAAGCGGGGGCCACCGGGGAGCTGTTTTTT
CDR3: CASSQAGATGELFF

V: TRBV20-1
D: TRBD2
J: TRBJ2-7
size: .
DNA: TGCAGTGCTAGAGAGAGCGGGGCGAGCTCCTACGAGCAGTACTTC
CDR3: CSARESGASSYEQYF

V: TRBV20-1
D: .
J: TRBJ1-5
size: once
DNA: TGCAGTGCTAGATCCGGGACTAGCGGGAGCAATCAGCCCCAGCATTTT
CDR3: CSARSGTSGSNQPQHF

V: TRBV2
D: .
J: TRBJ2-7
size: few
DNA: TGTGCCAGCAGACCTTCCTACGAGCAGTACTTC
CDR3: CASRPSYEQYF

V: TRBV5-4
D: .
J: TRBJ2-7
size: .
DNA: TGTGCCAGCAGCTTGGGTAGTCTGGGCGAGCAGTACTTC
CDR3: CASSLGSLGEQYF

V: TRBV20-1
D: .
J: TRBJ2-7
size: many
DNA: TGCAGTGCACGACTGCTGGCCTACGAGCAGTACTTC
CDR3: CSARLLAYEQYF

V: TRBV20-1
D: TRBD2
J: TRBJ2-1
size: .
DNA: TGCAGTGCTAGAGATTGGCGACTAGCGGGGGAGCGAGGCAATGAGCAGTTCTTC
CDR3: CSARDWRLAGERGNEQFF

V: TRBV25-1
D: TRBD1
J: TRBJ2-5
size: .
DNA: TGTGCCAGCAGTGCTACAGGGGGCGGTTGGCGAGAGACCCAGTACTTC
CDR3: CASSATGGGWRETQYF

V: TRBV10-3
D: TRBD2
J: TRBJ2-1
size: many
DNA: TGTGCCATCAGTGAGATGACTAGCGGGAGCAATGAGCAGTTCTTC
CDR3: CAISEMTSGSNEQFF

V: TRBV2
D: .
J: TRBJ1-1
size: .
DNA: TGTGCCAGCATGGTAAAGAACACTGAAGCTTTCTTT
CDR3: CASMVKNTEAFF

V: TRBV30
D: TRBD2
J: TRBJ2-1
size: few
DNA: TGTGCCGGAAGGGATAGCGGGAGGGCCACTGAGCAGTTCTTC
CDR3: CAGRDSGRATEQFF

V: TRBV11-2
D: TRBD1
J: TRBJ2-7
size: many
DNA: TGTGCCAGCAGCTCTAGGACAGGGAGAATCTACGAGCAGTACTTC
CDR3: CASSSRTGRIYEQYF

V: TRBV27
D: .
J: TRBJ2-3
size: few
DNA: TGTGCCAGCAGTGTGACGACGGCCCAAGATACGCAGTATTTT
CDR3: CASSVTTAQDTQYF

V: TRBV10-3
D: .
J: TRBJ2-3
size: many
DNA: TGTGCCATCACAAAAGGGACATCAAAGGCAGATACGCAGTATTTT
CDR3: CAITKGTSKADTQYF

V: TRBV7-9
D: .
J: TRBJ1-4
size: .
DNA: TGTGCCAGCAGCCCACGTGGTGGTGAAAAACTGTTTTTT
CDR3: CASSPRGGEKLFF

V: TRBV15
D: .
J: TRBJ2-3
size: .
DNA: TGTGCCACCAGCATCGGTGGCAGCCCCACAGATACGCAGTATTTT
CDR3: CATSIGGSPTDTQYF

V: TRBV7-9
D: .
J: TRBJ2-3
size: many
DNA: TGTGCCAGCAGCACGACAGCCACAGATACGCAGTATTTT
CDR3: CASSTTATDTQYF

V: TRBV7-8
D: .
J: TRBJ2-7
size: many
DNA: TGTGCCAGCAGCCTAACCGGACAACACGGCGAGCAGTACTTC
CDR3: CASSLTGQHGEQYF

V: TRBV7-2
D: .
J: TRBJ2-7
size: .
DNA: TGTGCCAGCAGCTTAGCGGTTCCCTACGAGCAGTACTTC
CDR3: CASSLAVPYEQYF

V: TRBV2
D: TRBD1
J: TRBJ1-4
size: .
DNA: TGTGCCAGCATGCCGGGACAGGGGCGGGAAAAACTGTTTTTT
CDR3: CASMPGQGREKLFF

V: TRBV15
D: TRBD1
J: TRBJ1-5
size: .
DNA: TGTGCCACCAGCAGAAAGGGGACAGGGTATAGCAATCAGCCCCAGCATTTT
CDR3: CATSRKGTGYSNQPQHF

V: TRBV19
D: .
J: TRBJ1-2
size: .
DNA: .
CDR3: CASLEREGPYGYTF

V: TRBV2
D: TRBD2
J: TRBJ2-3
size: .
DNA: TGTGCCAGCAGAACCGGGAGGAGCACAGATACGCAGTATTTT
CDR3: CASRTGRSTDTQYF

V: TRBV6-5
D: TRBD1
J: TRBJ2-7
size: many
DNA: TGTGCCAGCAGTTACTCCGGCAGGGGGACGTACGAGCAGTACTTC
CDR3: CASSYSGRGTYEQYF

V: TRBV7-9
D: .
J: TRBJ2-5
size: many
DNA: TGTGCCAGCAGCTGGACAGCGCAAGAGACCCAGTACTTC
CDR3: CASSWTAQETQYF

V: TRBV2
D: .
J: TRBJ1-6
size: .
DNA: TGTGCCAGCAAACGGGACAAAGCTTCACCCCTCCACTTT
CDR3: CASKRDKASPLHF

V: TRBV5-1
D: .
J: TRBJ1-2
size: .
DNA: TGCGCCAGCAGCTTGGCCGCTGGACGGCAGTATGGCTACACCTTC
CDR3: CASSLAAGRQYGYTF

V: TRBV20-1
D: .
J: TRBJ2-6
size: once
DNA: TGCAGTGCTAAAGGTACAGGGATATCTGGGGCCAACGTCCTGACTTTC
CDR3: CSAKGTGISGANVLTF

V: TRBV15
D: TRBD2
J: TRBJ2-5
size: .
DNA: TGTGCCACCAGCAGAGCGGGGGGGCCCGAGACCCAGTACTTC
CDR3: CATSRAGGPETQYF

V: TRBV5-5
D: TRBD1
J: TRBJ1-5
size: .
DNA: TGTGCCAGCAGCCCGGGGACAGGGACGAATCAGCCCCAGCATTTT
CDR3: CASSPGTGTNQPQHF

V: TRBV10-2
D: .
J: TRBJ1-2
size: .
DNA: TGCGCCAGCAGTCGGGGAAGCGGGGGTTACACCTTC
CDR3: CASSRGSGGYTF

V: TRBV10-3
D: TRBD1
J: TRBJ1-1
size: .
DNA: TGTGCCATCAGTCAACAGGGGCCTACCACTGAAGCTTTCTTT
CDR3: CAISQQGPTTEAFF

V: TRBV10-2
D: TRBD2
J: TRBJ2-5
size: .
DNA: TGCGCCAGCAGTGAGTCCCGGGGGGTAGAGACCCAGTACTTC
CDR3: CASSESRGVETQYF

V: TRBV7-3
D: .
J: TRBJ1-2
size: once
DNA: TGTGCCAGCAGCTTAATGGTCGGCTACACCTTC
CDR3: CASSLMVGYTF

V: TRBV28
D: TRBD1
J: TRBJ2-3
size: .
DNA: TGTGCCAGCACCCACCAGGGGGCGCGTAGCGCAGATACGCAGTATTTT
CDR3: CASTHQGARSADTQYF

V: TRBV24-1
D: .
J: TRBJ2-3
size: .
DNA: TGTGCCACCAGTGACCGACTAGGGGGAGATACGCAGTATTTT
CDR3: CATSDRLGGDTQYF

V: TRBV3-1
D: TRBD2
J: TRBJ2-7
size: many
DNA: TGTGCCAGCAGCCAAGGACTAGCGCTTTACGAGCAGTACTTC
CDR3: CASSQGLALYEQYF

V: TRBV4-2
D: TRBD1
J: TRBJ2-1
size: few
DNA: TGTGCCAGCAGTCGAACCGACAGGGCCCGCCTCGCCAATGAGCAGTTCTTC
CDR3: CASSRTDRARLANEQFF

V: TRBV20-1
D: TRBD1
J: TRBJ2-7
size: many
DNA: TGCAGTGCTAGGCCCGGGACAGGGATGGACTACGAGCAGTACTTC
CDR3: CSARPGTGMDYEQYF

V: TRBV20-1
D: .
J: TRBJ2-5
size: .
DNA: TGCAGTGCCACAGGGGGGGCGGAGACCCAGTACTTC
CDR3: CSATGGAETQYF

V: TRBV29-1
D: TRBD1
J: TRBJ2-5
size: .
DNA: TGCAGCGGAGCCCTCACAGGGGGTGAAGAGACCCAGTACTTC
CDR3: CSGALTGGEETQYF